These 27 T cell receptor beta chains came from one sample sequenced in a study of identical twins. TCRdb redid the calling of the 5' RACE reads with MiXCR, one entry per CDR3 protein. Of 1.5 million to 2 million distinct CDR3 sequences in the sample, around 29% were seen once. The sample was cord blood. The receptor set was obtained from a newborn girl in good health.

This clonotype occurred a few times. The gene calls are TRBV4-2 and TRBJ1-2, with a weak D call TRBD1 (5 bases). This CDR3 contains 14 residues. The V gene's germline CDR1 is LGHNA and CDR2 YNFKEQ. Trimming removed 0 bases at V and 3 bases at J, with 8 bases between. CDR3 sequence reads: CASSQEGPYYGYTF. The CDR3 DNA reads TGTGCCAGCAGCCAAGAGGGGCCGTACTATGGCTACACCTTC.

The genes are TRBV4-1 and TRBJ2-1; D tentatively fits TRBD1 or TRBD2 (6 bases each). The V end was cut by 1 base, the J end by 8 bases, with 15 bases between. This CDR3 is built from 15 residues. Germline V gives CDR1 MGHRA, CDR2 YSYEKL. CDR3 nucleotides: TGCGCCAGCAGCCAAGGGGACGGGGGCCTGCATGAGCAGTTCTTC. Amino acids: CASSQGDGGLHEQFF.

This clonotype was counted a few times. V usage is TRBV5-5 and J usage is TRBJ2-7; TRBD1 matches 7 bases. This CDR3 is built from 14 residues. Germline V gives CDR1 SGHKS, CDR2 YYEKEE (reference sequence). The V gene end was trimmed by 6 bases and the J gene end by 3 bases; junction bases not matched to a gene: 9. CDR3 sequence reads: CASTKGQFNYEQYF. The CDR3 nucleotides are TGTGCCAGCACCAAGGGACAGTTCAACTACGAGCAGTACTTC.

The V call is TRBV5-6, the J call TRBJ1-5; D is ambiguous. Germline CDR1 and CDR2: SGHDT and YYEEEE. The CDR3 contains 17 residues. Between the trimmed V and J ends, which lost 3 bases and 5 bases, there was a span of 21 bases. CDR3 bases: TGTGCCAGCAGCTCAGGACCCTCAGCCATTGGGCATCAGCCCCAGCATTTT. This encodes CASSSGPSAIGHQPQHF.

The chain links TRBV4-2 to TRBJ2-7; D possibly matches TRBD1 or TRBD2 (5 bases each). Germline CDR1 and CDR2: LGHNA and YNFKEQ. Trimming took off 1 base at V and 7 bases at J, with 23 bases between the two ends. This CDR3 comprises 17 residues. The CDR3 region has the DNA TGTGCCAGCAGCCAAGTTGATGGTTGGGGGATAGACAATGAGCAGTACTTC. Its translation is CASSQVDGWGIDNEQYF.

A few counts support this clonotype. The chain is built from TRBV10-3 and TRBJ2-1; D is ambiguous. The germline V gene encodes CDR1 ENHRY and CDR2 SYGVKD. Trimming shortened V by 0 bases and J by 1 base, and 4 bases separated the two germline ends. The CDR3 has 14 amino acids. Here the CDR3 DNA reads TGTGCCATCAGTGAGTCGTATTCCTACAATGAGCAGTTCTTC. Translating it yields CAISESYSYNEQFF.

This clonotype has only a few counts. V gene TRBV20-1 combines with J gene TRBJ2-7; D is unclear. V lost 6 bases and J 3 bases, leaving 15 bases between the germline ends. The CDR3 is 13 amino acids. From germline, CDR1 is DFQATT and CDR2 SNEGSKA (reference sequence). The CDR3 spells CSAIAGGDYEQYF. CDR3 DNA sequence: TGCAGTGCCATCGCCGGTGGCGACTACGAGCAGTACTTC.

This clonotype was detected a few times. The V gene is TRBV6-1, the J gene TRBJ2-5; D remains ambiguous. Looked up from germline, CDR1 is MNHNS and CDR2 is SASEGT. V was cut by 2 bases and J by 4 bases, with 11 bases left in between. The CDR3 runs 14 residues. DNA for the CDR3: TGTGCCAGCAGTGAAAGGTGGGGTCGAGAGACCCAGTACTTC. It translates to CASSERWGRETQYF.

The rearrangement uses TRBV10-3 and TRBJ2-7; TRBD1 agrees at 8 bases. The junction had 11 bases not matched to a gene; V was cut back by 7 bases and J by 6 bases. Germline-derived CDR1 and CDR2 are ENHRY and SYGVKD. This CDR3 has 14 residues. The CDR3 loop is CAITGQGAGSEQYF. The CDR3 coding sequence is TGTGCCATCACCGGACAGGGAGCTGGCTCCGAGCAGTACTTC.

This chain links TRBV24-1 with TRBJ1-6; the D gene is possibly TRBD1 (5 bases). V was pared by 5 bases and J by 8 bases, with 18 bases between. CDR1 is KGHDR and CDR2 is SFDVKD in the germline V gene. The CDR3 extends over 16 amino acids. CDR3 sequence reads: CATSVLDRSGDSPLHF. For the CDR3, the DNA is TGTGCCACCAGTGTTTTAGACAGATCGGGGGATTCACCCCTCCACTTT.

This clonotype has ten or more counts. V is TRBV15 and J is TRBJ2-1; 8 nucleotides line up with TRBD2. CDR1 is LNHNV, CDR2 YYDKDF, per germline (reference sequence). V lost 1 base to trimming and J lost 0 bases; unmatched junction nucleotides: 2. The CDR3 is made up of 16 amino acids. The CDR3 DNA sequence: TGTGCCACCAGCAGAGGACTAGCGAGCTCCTACAATGAGCAGTTCTTC. This translates into CATSRGLASSYNEQFF.

The chain has TRBV11-2 and TRBJ2-1; weak D call: TRBD1 (6 bases). Germline lookup yields CDR1 SGHAT and CDR2 FQNNGV. V was trimmed by 6 bases and J by 8 bases, leaving 11 bases between them. The CDR3 is 12 amino acids. This chain's CDR3 is CASSPKGDEQFF. The CDR3 DNA is TGTGCCAGCAGTCCCAAGGGGGATGAGCAGTTCTTC.

CDR3 sequence reads: CASSYSSSVIRVEQYF. The DNA of the CDR3 is TGTGCCAGCAGTTACTCGTCCAGCGTAATACGGGTTGAGCAGTACTTC. The J gene is TRBJ2-5, the V gene TRBV6-5; no reliable D call. The CDR3 runs to 16 residues. The V gene lost 0 bases and the J gene lost 11 bases, with 22 bases spanning the gap. Germline V lookup: CDR1 MNHEY, CDR2 SVGAGI.

This clonotype was observed many times. One junction end does not reproduce the germline sequence, and a read error may be involved. The rearrangement uses TRBV6-1 and TRBJ2-5; no clear D gene. Per the germline V gene, CDR1 is MNHNS and CDR2 is SASEGT. This CDR3 is 12 amino acids long. CDR3 amino acids: CASSESGETQYF. In nucleotides, the CDR3 is TGCGCCAGCAGTGAGTCGGGAGAGACCCAGTACTTC.

This chain links TRBV7-9 with TRBJ2-4; D may be TRBD1 or TRBD2 (5 bases each). Germline CDR1 is SEHNR and CDR2 is FQNEAQ (reference sequence). The CDR3 contains 15 residues. The ends were cut back, 6 bases at V and 1 base at J, with 13 bases in the middle. CDR3 in DNA: TGTGCCAGCAGAAGAGGGGCGGAGGCCAAAAACATTCAGTACTTC. This encodes CASRRGAEAKNIQYF.

DNA for the CDR3: TGTGCCAGCAGCCCGGCGGGACAGAGCACGGACGAGCAGTACTTC. It specifies CASSPAGQSTDEQYF. V and J are TRBV12-3 or TRBV12-4 and TRBJ2-7; tentatively, D is TRBD1 (7 bases). The germline V and J ends were trimmed by 6 bases and 5 bases, with 20 bases remaining between them. The CDR3 length is 15 residues.

This clonotype was picked up a small number of times. The chain combines TRBV29-1 with TRBJ2-7, with 9 nucleotides matching TRBD1. Germline V gene data show CDR1 as SQVTM and CDR2 as ANQGSEA. J lost 1 base, V lost 4 bases, and 8 bases had no gene match. The CDR3 spans 15 residues. CDR3 DNA sequence: TGCAGCGTTGTCGCCCCGGGACAGGGATCCTACGAGCAGTACTTC. This gives the protein CSVVAPGQGSYEQYF.

The rearrangement uses TRBV6-6 and TRBJ2-1; D gene unclear. This CDR3 has 14 amino acids. Trimming cost V 3 bases and J 13 bases, with 19 bases left between them. CDR1 and CDR2 (germline): MNHNY, SVGAGI (reference sequence). The CDR3 loop reads CASSYGHLEETQFF. In DNA, the CDR3 is TGTGCCAGCAGTTATGGCCACCTGGAAGAGACCCAGTTCTTC.

This clonotype was picked up a small number of times. The chain has TRBV29-1 and TRBJ2-1, with D perhaps TRBD1 or TRBD2 (5 bases each). Trimming cost V 7 bases and J 0 bases, with 10 bases left between them. Per the germline V gene, CDR1 is SQVTM and CDR2 is ANQGSEA. CDR3 length: 13 residues. CDR3 nucleotide sequence: TGCAGCGCGGGACGGAGCTCCTACAATGAGCAGTTCTTC. Residues: CSAGRSSYNEQFF.

This chain links TRBV27 with TRBJ1-1, with D tentatively TRBD1 (6 bases). The germline CDR1 and CDR2 sequences are MNHEY and SMNVEV (reference sequence). The V end lost 1 base, the J end lost 0 bases, and 12 bases lay between the germline ends. CDR3 length: 16 residues. The CDR3 is CASSLYGGQLNTEAFF. The DNA of the CDR3 is TGTGCCAGCAGTTTATACGGGGGCCAATTGAACACTGAAGCTTTCTTT.

This clonotype was seen repeatedly, ten times or more. The chain employs TRBV20-1 and TRBJ2-7, with D perhaps matching TRBD1 or TRBD2 (5 bases each). The length of the CDR3 is 15 residues. V lost 0 bases, J lost 0 bases, and 12 bases lay in between. Germline V gene sequence: CDR1 DFQATT, CDR2 SNEGSKA (reference sequence). CDR3 in amino acids: CSARDPGTSSYEQYF. CDR3 DNA sequence: TGCAGTGCTAGAGATCCGGGGACCAGCTCCTACGAGCAGTACTTC.

The rearrangement uses TRBV28 and TRBJ2-1; D gene unclear. The germline V and J ends were trimmed by 5 bases and 0 bases, with 14 bases remaining between them. The CDR3 covers 16 residues. The germline gives CDR1 MDHEN, CDR2 SYDVKM. The CDR3 is CASSVSARDSYNEQFF. CDR3 sequence (DNA): TGTGCCAGCAGTGTGAGCGCGAGAGACTCCTACAATGAGCAGTTCTTC. Combining the CDR3 with reference TRBV28 and TRBJ2-1 gives the whole variable domain DVKVTQSSRYLVKRTGEKVFLECVQDMDHENMFWYRQDPGLGLRLIYFSYDVKMKEKGDIPEGYSVSREKKERFSLILESASTNQTSMYLCASSVSARDSYNEQFFGPGTRLTVL.

This chain uses TRBV28 with TRBJ2-5, with 7 bases that match TRBD1. There are 15 residues in the CDR3. Germline lookup yields CDR1 MDHEN and CDR2 SYDVKM. Unmatched junction bases numbered 9, after V lost 3 bases and J lost 5 bases. The CDR3 sequence is CASSLLDRAQETQYF. The CDR3 nucleotides are TGTGCCAGCAGTTTGCTAGACAGGGCGCAGGAGACCCAGTACTTC.

The table lists this clonotype with a count of one. A read error may account for a junction end that differs from germline. The chain uses TRBV6-4 and TRBJ1-6; D uncertain. This CDR3 is 13 amino acids long. Germline V gene lookup returns CDR1 MRHNA and CDR2 SNTAGT. The CDR3 loop reads CASSRSKGSPPHF. DNA for the CDR3: TGTGCCAGCAGTCGGTCCAAAGGGTCACCCCCCCACTTT.

The chain carries TRBV20-1 and TRBJ2-7; 10 nucleotides line up with TRBD2. Germline CDR1 DFQATT, CDR2 SNEGSKA (reference sequence). This CDR3 spans 15 amino acids. Germline trimming cut 3 bases from V and 3 bases from J; bases unmatched to any gene: 8. CDR3 DNA: TGCAGTGCTAGGTGGACTAGCGGCTCGGGCTACGAGCAGTACTTC. Residues: CSARWTSGSGYEQYF.

The gene calls are TRBV29-1 and TRBJ1-2, with D uncertain. This CDR3 has 15 amino acids. Trimming cost V 1 base and J 2 bases, with 14 bases left between them. Germline lookup yields CDR1 SQVTM and CDR2 ANQGSEA. CDR3: CSVEGWSDVNYGYTF. CDR3 nucleotide sequence: TGCAGCGTTGAAGGATGGTCGGATGTCAACTATGGCTACACCTTC.

The rearrangement uses TRBV10-3 and TRBJ2-7, with TRBD1 matching 7 bases. In germline, CDR1 is ENHRY, CDR2 SYGVKD. CDR3 length: 16 residues. J was trimmed by 7 bases and V by 2 bases; bases with no gene match: 14. The CDR3 sequence is CAISEIVTGPYNEQYF. CDR3 in DNA: TGTGCCATCAGTGAGATAGTGACAGGGCCCTACAATGAGCAGTACTTC.